This TCR beta chain came from a study of neurological immune-mediated disorders. There are many counts of this clonotype. In germline, CDR1 is MRHNA, CDR2 SNTAGT. The CDR3 runs to 13 residues. Trimming cost V 6 bases and J 6 bases, with 13 bases left between them. The time point here: longitudinal time-point 1 (baseline). The output of every sequencing run exceeded 190 million TCR-beta sequences, derived from 15-18 subjects. TCRdb recomputed calls from the 5' RACE reads with MiXCR, one row per CDR3 protein. The table includes about 71,000 distinct CDR3 sequences, roughly 10% detected once. The chain is built from TRBV6-4 and TRBJ2-3; D tentatively fits TRBD1 or TRBD2 (5 bases each). The sample comprised PBMCs. This clonotype was obtained from a man aged 30 to 39 in good health. This chain's CDR3 is CASSRDGQDTQYF. For the CDR3, the DNA is TGTGCCAGCAGCCGGGACGGTCAGGATACGCAGTATTTT.